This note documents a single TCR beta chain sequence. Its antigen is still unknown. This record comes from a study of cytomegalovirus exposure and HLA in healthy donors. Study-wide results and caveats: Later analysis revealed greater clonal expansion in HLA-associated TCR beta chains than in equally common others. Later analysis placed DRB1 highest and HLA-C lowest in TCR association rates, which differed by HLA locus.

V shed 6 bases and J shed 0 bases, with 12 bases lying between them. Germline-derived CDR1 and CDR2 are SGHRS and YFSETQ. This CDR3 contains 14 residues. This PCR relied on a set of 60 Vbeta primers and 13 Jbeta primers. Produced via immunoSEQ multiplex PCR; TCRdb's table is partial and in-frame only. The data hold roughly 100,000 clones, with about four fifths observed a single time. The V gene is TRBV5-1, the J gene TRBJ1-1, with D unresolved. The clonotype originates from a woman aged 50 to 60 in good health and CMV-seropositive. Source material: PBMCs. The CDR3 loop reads CASTFGSVNTEAFF. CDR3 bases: TGCGCCAGCACCTTTGGGAGCGTGAACACTGAAGCTTTCTTT. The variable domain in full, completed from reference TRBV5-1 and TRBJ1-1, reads KAGVTQTPRYLIKTRGQQVTLSCSPISGHRSVSWYQQTPGQGLQFLFEYFSETQRNKGNFPGRFSGRQFSNSRSEMNVSTLELGDSALYLCASTFGSVNTEAFFGQGTRLTVV.